The 26 T cell receptor beta chains given below trace back to one sample, sequenced in a study of blood T cell repertoires in COVID-19. Data came from immunoSEQ multiplex PCR; TCRdb stores just in-frame clones and leaves some out. The data hold tens of thousands of clones, with 65% to 90% observed a single time. The sequenced sample consisted of peripheral blood. The receptors were sampled from a man aged 35-49 years with acute or convalescent COVID-19.

In DNA form, the CDR3 reads TGCGCCAGCAGCCCAGGACTAGCGGGTTCCTACGAGCAGTACTTC. Encoded protein: CASSPGLAGSYEQYF. The rearrangement joins TRBV5-1 to TRBJ2-7, with 11 bases matching TRBD2. V trimming: 4 bases; J trimming: 1 base; junction bases outside the gene matches: 4. The germline CDR1 and CDR2 sequences are SGHRS and YFSETQ. This CDR3 comprises 15 residues.

The chain employs TRBV27 and TRBJ2-6, with 9 bases fitting TRBD1. The CDR3 runs to 21 residues. The germline gives CDR1 MNHEY, CDR2 SMNVEV (reference sequence). The junction had 17 bases not matched to a gene; V was cut back by 5 bases and J by 0 bases. CDR3 sequence: CASSTRQGDSSRYSGANVLTF. Written as DNA, the CDR3 is TGTGCCAGCAGTACTCGACAGGGGGACTCTTCTAGATACTCTGGGGCCAACGTCCTGACTTTC.

CDR3 DNA: TGTGCCTGGAACCACCCTACAGGGATGGACACTGAAGCTTTCTTT. Translation gives CAWNHPTGMDTEAFF. The chain carries TRBV30 and TRBJ1-1; weak D call: TRBD1 (6 bases). Trimming shortened V by 4 bases and J by 3 bases, and 18 bases separated the two germline ends. Germline V gives CDR1 GTSNPN, CDR2 SVGIG (reference sequence). This CDR3 is built from 15 residues.

Concerning this clone itself: Compared with germline, one end of the junction differs, possibly owing to a read error. The V and J genes are TRBV7-3 and TRBJ1-1; D might be TRBD1 (5 bases). The CDR3 covers 13 residues. Germline V gene sequence: CDR1 SGHTA, CDR2 FQGTGA. The CDR3 sequence: CASSQLGLAEAFF. The DNA of the CDR3 is TGTGCCAGCAGCCAATTGGGGCTGGCTGAGGCTTTCTTT. The full variable domain, with the rest looked up from reference TRBV7-3 and TRBJ1-1, is GAGVSQTPSNKVTEKGKYVELRCDPISGHTALYWYRQSLGQGPEFLIYFQGTGAADDSGLPNDRFFAVRPEGSVSTLKIQRTERGDSAVYLCASSQLGLAEAFFGQGTRLTVV.

The chain recombines TRBV2 with TRBJ1-5; the D gene is possibly TRBD1 (6 bases). The CDR3 spans 13 residues. The germline CDR1 and CDR2 sequences are SNHLY and FYNNEI. Deletions cut 5 bases from V and 5 bases from J, with 10 bases between. The CDR3 loop reads CASSKDSDQPQHF. In DNA form, the CDR3 reads TGTGCCAGCAGTAAGGACAGTGATCAGCCCCAGCATTTT.

V gene TRBV7-2 combines with J gene TRBJ1-4; D gene unclear. V dropped 6 bases and J dropped 8 bases, with 16 bases sitting between them. CDR3 length: 14 residues. In germline, CDR1 is SGHTA, CDR2 FQGNSA. The chain's CDR3 is CASSPAAGDEKLFF. CDR3 coding DNA: TGTGCCAGCAGTCCCGCTGCAGGTGACGAAAAACTGTTTTTT.

Here the CDR3 DNA reads TGTGCCAGCAGCCCCTGGGGGGGCAGGTTGAATGAGCAGTTCTTC. Its translation: CASSPWGGRLNEQFF. The rearrangement joins TRBV14 to TRBJ2-1; weak D call: TRBD2 (7 bases). This CDR3 region has 15 residues. The germline V and J ends were trimmed by 4 bases and 7 bases, with 17 bases remaining between them. Germline-derived CDR1 and CDR2 are SGHDN and FVKESK. Variable domain in full (rest from reference TRBV14 and TRBJ2-1): EAGVTQFPSHSVIEKGQTVTLRCDPISGHDNLYWYRRVMGKEIKFLLHFVKESKQDESGMPNNRFLAERTGGTYSTLKVQPAELEDSGVYFCASSPWGGRLNEQFFGPGTRLTVL.

The chain has TRBV11-2 and TRBJ1-3; D gene unclear. Trimming removed 0 bases from V and 5 bases from J, with 8 bases in between. Germline CDR1 and CDR2: SGHAT and FQNNGV. This CDR3 is built from 14 residues. The CDR3 sequence is CASSLDNERNTIYF. DNA for the CDR3: TGTGCCAGCAGCTTAGACAACGAGCGAAACACCATATATTTT.

The chain couples TRBV18 to TRBJ1-4; possibly TRBD1 for D (6 bases). Germline lookup yields CDR1 KGHSH and CDR2 LQKENI. V lost 3 bases to trimming and J lost 4 bases, with 6 bases between them. The CDR3 loop spans 13 amino acids. DNA of the CDR3: TGTGCCAGCTCACCGGACAGTAATGAAAAACTGTTTTTT. It specifies CASSPDSNEKLFF.

The gene calls are TRBV5-6 and TRBJ1-1; D ambiguous. The germline CDR1 and CDR2 sequences are SGHDT and YYEEEE. V was cut by 0 bases and J by 1 base, with 4 bases left in between. The CDR3 is made up of 13 amino acids. In DNA, the CDR3 is TGTGCCAGCAGCTTGGGAGGGAACACTGAAGCTTTCTTT. It specifies CASSLGGNTEAFF. The whole variable domain, remainder taken from reference TRBV5-6 and TRBJ1-1, is DAGVTQSPTHLIKTRGQQVTLRCSPKSGHDTVSWYQQALGQGPQFIFQYYEEEERQRGNFPDRFSGHQFPNYSSELNVNALLLGDSALYLCASSLGGNTEAFFGQGTRLTVV.

The chain employs TRBV9 and TRBJ2-5; D possibly corresponds to TRBD2 (6 bases). This CDR3 comprises 13 residues. CDR1 is SGDLS, CDR2 YYNGEE, per germline. Between the trimmed V and J ends, which lost 7 bases and 2 bases, there was a span of 12 bases. CDR3 in amino acids: CASGGIDQETQYF. The DNA of the CDR3 is TGTGCCAGCGGGGGGATCGATCAAGAGACCCAGTACTTC.

The chain uses TRBV4-1 and TRBJ2-5; 14 bases are shared with TRBD2. The V gene end was trimmed by 4 bases and the J gene end by 1 base; junction bases not matched to a gene: 5. Germline V gene data show CDR1 as MGHRA and CDR2 as YSYEKL. CDR3 length equals 17 residues. The CDR3 DNA follows: TGCGCCAGCAGCCGGCGGGGACTAGCGGGGGTCCAAGAGACCCAGTACTTC. It yields the protein CASSRRGLAGVQETQYF.

The CDR3 DNA reads as TGTGCCACCAGCAGAGAAGCTCGGAATGAGCAGTTCTTC. As protein: CATSREARNEQFF. This sequence joins TRBV15 and TRBJ2-1; D unresolved. The CDR3 has 13 residues. Between the trimmed V and J ends, which lost 0 bases and 7 bases, there was a span of 7 bases. The V gene's germline CDR1 is LNHNV and CDR2 YYDKDF (reference sequence).

The rearrangement joins TRBV2 to TRBJ1-6, with a weak D call TRBD1 (5 bases). The CDR3 extends over 15 amino acids. V lost 3 bases and J lost 8, with 14 bases in between. CDR1 is SNHLY and CDR2 is FYNNEI in the germline V gene. Written as DNA, the CDR3 is TGTGCCAGCAGTGATAGGGGCGGACTATATTCACCCCTCCACTTT. This translates into CASSDRGGLYSPLHF.

This clone was recorded once. The chain recombines TRBV9 with TRBJ2-7; 11 nucleotides agree with TRBD2. After removal of 4 bases from V and 3 bases from J, the junction contained 6 bases not matched to a gene. The CDR3 is 15 amino acids. Germline V gene lookup returns CDR1 SGDLS and CDR2 YYNGEE. CDR3 nucleotide sequence: TGTGCCAGCAGCATGGGACTAGCGGAAGACTACGAGCAGTACTTC. It specifies CASSMGLAEDYEQYF.

A single count supports this clone. The rearrangement links TRBV2 to TRBJ2-5; D ambiguous. CDR1 is SNHLY, CDR2 FYNNEI, per germline. Trimming stripped 8 bases from V and 7 bases from J, with 14 bases between. This CDR3 is built from 12 residues. The CDR3 bases are TGTGCCAGCTCCTTGAGTGATAGGACCCAGTACTTC. Translating gives CASSLSDRTQYF.

The J gene is TRBJ2-5, the V gene TRBV11-3, with a possible D match to TRBD2 (5 bases). The germline CDR1 and CDR2 sequences are SGHNT and YENEEA. The CDR3 runs to 14 residues. The V gene lost 3 bases and the J gene lost 5 bases, with 13 bases spanning the gap. CDR3 amino acids: CASSFSGSRETQYF. CDR3 coding DNA: TGTGCCAGCAGCTTCAGCGGTTCGAGGGAGACCCAGTACTTC.

The V call is TRBV9, the J call TRBJ2-3, with a possible D match to TRBD2 (6 bases). Germline V gene lookup returns CDR1 SGDLS and CDR2 YYNGEE. Trimming removed 4 bases from V and 4 bases from J, with 10 bases in between. The CDR3 is 13 amino acids. The CDR3 protein is CASSRAGADTQYF. Here the CDR3 DNA reads TGTGCCAGCAGCCGAGCGGGCGCAGATACGCAGTATTTT.

The chain has TRBV11-2 and TRBJ2-1, with 7 bases matching TRBD1. The CDR3 extends over 15 amino acids. Germline V CDR1 and CDR2: SGHAT, FQNNGV. Germline trimming cut 5 bases from V and 5 bases from J; bases unmatched to any gene: 9. The CDR3 here is CASSEQGVAHNEQFF. CDR3 DNA: TGTGCCAGCAGCGAGCAGGGGGTGGCCCACAATGAGCAGTTCTTC.

This chain connects TRBV5-4 to TRBJ2-2; 8 bases fit TRBD2. Unmatched junction bases numbered 8, after V lost 0 bases and J lost 4 bases. There are 17 residues in the CDR3. The germline gives CDR1 SGHNT, CDR2 YYREEE (reference sequence). CDR3 protein: CASSLGIGGASTGELFF. The CDR3 DNA is TGTGCCAGCAGCTTGGGGATCGGGGGGGCGAGCACCGGGGAGCTGTTTTTT.

The chain recombines TRBV28 with TRBJ1-4, with TRBD1 matching over 8 bases. J lost 8 bases, V lost 4 bases, and 3 bases had no gene match. CDR1 is MDHEN, CDR2 SYDVKM, per germline. This CDR3 has 13 amino acids. The CDR3 coding sequence is TGTGCCAGCAGTTACAGGGGGGAAGAAAAACTGTTTTTT. Protein sequence: CASSYRGEEKLFF.

The chain carries TRBV5-1 and TRBJ2-2; 10 nucleotides agree with TRBD2. Trimming at V came to 6 bases and at J to 2 bases, leaving 7 bases not matched to a gene. The CDR3 length is 16 residues. In germline, CDR1 is SGHRS, CDR2 YFSETQ. CDR3 DNA sequence: TGCGCCAGCACTCCTGAGCGGGGGGGTAACACCGGGGAGCTGTTTTTT. Amino acids: CASTPERGGNTGELFF.

The chain combines TRBV4-2 with TRBJ1-1; tentative D call: TRBD1 (6 bases). V lost 4 bases and J 7 bases, leaving 13 bases between the germline ends. Germline CDR1 and CDR2: LGHNA and YNFKEQ. The CDR3 extends over 13 amino acids. The CDR3 region is CASSLLGGREAFF. For the CDR3, the DNA is TGTGCCAGCAGCCTACTAGGGGGTCGTGAAGCTTTCTTT.

J is TRBJ1-2 and V is TRBV18; 7 nucleotides agree with TRBD1. Per germline, CDR1 KGHSH and CDR2 LQKENI. V gave up 4 bases and J gave up 8 bases; unmatched junction bases: 7. This CDR3 region has 13 residues. The CDR3 sequence is CASSLTSGGGYTF. CDR3 DNA: TGTGCCAGCTCACTGACCTCAGGGGGGGGCTACACCTTC.

This clone came up a few times. V is TRBV13 and J is TRBJ2-5; perhaps TRBD2 as D (5 bases). The CDR3 loop spans 15 amino acids. The ends were cut back, 5 bases at V and 2 bases at J, with 15 bases in the middle. CDR1 is PRHDT, CDR2 FYEKMQ, per germline (reference sequence). CDR3 residues: CASSAQTGIQETQYF. CDR3 DNA sequence: TGTGCCAGCAGCGCCCAGACCGGGATTCAAGAGACCCAGTACTTC. Full variable domain (outside the CDR3, taken from reference TRBV13 and TRBJ2-5): AAGVIQSPRHLIKEKRETATLKCYPIPRHDTVYWYQQGPGQDPQFLISFYEKMQSDKGSIPDRFSAQQFSDYHSELNMSSLELGDSALYFCASSAQTGIQETQYFGPGTRLLVL.

The chain uses TRBV30 and TRBJ1-2; TRBD1 matches 9 bases. CDR1 is GTSNPN and CDR2 is SVGIG in the germline V gene (reference sequence). The junction had 10 bases not matched to a gene; V was cut back by 1 base and J by 1 base. The length of the CDR3 is 17 residues. The CDR3 reads CAWSGKTGTGFNYGYTF. Here the CDR3 DNA reads TGTGCCTGGAGTGGAAAAACCGGGACAGGGTTTAACTATGGCTACACCTTC.